This T cell receptor (beta chain) was found in a study of human T cells and chemical hapten exposure. Time point specified: pre-sensitization, week 0. Treatment in this sample: therapeutic diphenylcyclopropenone sensitization with weekly scalp DPC. As for this clonotype: Its cognate antigen is unknown.

TCRdb fed the RACE reads into MiXCR, producing one record per CDR3 protein. The data show roughly 380,000 distinct CDR3 sequences, with roughly 5% seen just once and around 2.6% held by the top ten. The CDR3 is 12 residues long. The ends were cut back, 5 bases at V and 7 bases at J, with 9 bases in the middle. In germline, CDR1 is WSHSY, CDR2 SAAADI. Study-wide results and caveats: Counts of expanded TCRs (at PT1) showed a positive correlation with patch test score.

Sequenced here: whole blood, sampled in connection with sensitization to the hapten diphenylcyclopropenone (DPC). The J gene is TRBJ2-1, the V gene TRBV10-2; D uncertain. The receptor comes from a woman between 50 and 59 years old with alopecia areata. Some clones in this sample may be carry-over from other donors' samples. The CDR3 loop reads CASSRSRNEQFF. The CDR3 DNA reads TGCGCCAGCAGTAGGTCGAGGAATGAGCAGTTCTTC.